This TCR beta chain is from a study of cytomegalovirus exposure and HLA in healthy donors. Study-wide context: A previous analysis identified about 110 million unique TCR beta sequences derived from around 180 million T cells.

Each donor's status was that of a healthy bone marrow donor. The PCR employed 60 Vbeta primers together with 13 Jbeta primers. Generated by immunoSEQ multiplex PCR, the TCRdb table keeps only in-frame clones and is missing some. The sample consists of 65,000 or so clones, about 72% of them appearing once. This clone has a single count. The TCR originated in a woman in her thirties or forties in good health and CMV-seropositive. What was sequenced was PBMCs.

Written as DNA, the CDR3 is TGTGCCAGCAGCCAACAGGGTTTTAGCTCCTACGAGCAGTACTTC. This gives the protein CASSQQGFSSYEQYF. The chain uses TRBV11-2 and TRBJ2-7, with D perhaps TRBD1 (6 bases). The germline V gene encodes CDR1 SGHAT and CDR2 FQNNGV. The V and J ends lost 5 bases and 0 bases respectively, with 14 bases between them. CDR3 length: 15 amino acids. Full variable domain (missing parts from reference TRBV11-2 and TRBJ2-7): EAGVAQSPRYKIIEKRQSVAFWCNPISGHATLYWYQQILGQGPKLLIQFQNNGVVDDSQLPKDRFSAERLKGVDSTLKIQPAKLEDSAVYLCASSQQGFSSYEQYFGPGTRLTVT.